Below, one TCR beta chain is given with its context. What it binds is not known. There were only healthy Caucasians among the donors. CDR1 and CDR2 (germline): SGHAT, FQNNGV. The CDR3 length is 16 residues. Trimming stripped 1 base from V and 7 bases from J, with 17 bases between. The sample belongs to a study of identical twins. Study results and limitations: A lower insertion count was a feature of abundant cord blood beta clonotypes, with no such feature in memory repertoires.

Unique molecular identifiers were in the cDNA, with template-switch universal primer binding. TCRdb processed the 5' RACE reads anew with MiXCR; each CDR3 protein has one entry. The table includes around 670,000 distinct CDR3 sequences, around 6.1% detected once. The sequenced sample consisted of naive T cells sorted from blood. This sequence joins TRBV11-2 and TRBJ2-1; a possible D gene is TRBD2 (6 bases). The TCR sequence derives from a young man in good health. The DNA for the CDR3 is TGTGCCAGCAGCTTAGCGGGCGTGCGGGGTCGGAATGAGCAGTTCTTC. Amino acid sequence: CASSLAGVRGRNEQFF. The variable domain in full, completed from reference TRBV11-2 and TRBJ2-1, reads EAGVAQSPRYKIIEKRQSVAFWCNPISGHATLYWYQQILGQGPKLLIQFQNNGVVDDSQLPKDRFSAERLKGVDSTLKIQPAKLEDSAVYLCASSLAGVRGRNEQFFGPGTRLTVL.